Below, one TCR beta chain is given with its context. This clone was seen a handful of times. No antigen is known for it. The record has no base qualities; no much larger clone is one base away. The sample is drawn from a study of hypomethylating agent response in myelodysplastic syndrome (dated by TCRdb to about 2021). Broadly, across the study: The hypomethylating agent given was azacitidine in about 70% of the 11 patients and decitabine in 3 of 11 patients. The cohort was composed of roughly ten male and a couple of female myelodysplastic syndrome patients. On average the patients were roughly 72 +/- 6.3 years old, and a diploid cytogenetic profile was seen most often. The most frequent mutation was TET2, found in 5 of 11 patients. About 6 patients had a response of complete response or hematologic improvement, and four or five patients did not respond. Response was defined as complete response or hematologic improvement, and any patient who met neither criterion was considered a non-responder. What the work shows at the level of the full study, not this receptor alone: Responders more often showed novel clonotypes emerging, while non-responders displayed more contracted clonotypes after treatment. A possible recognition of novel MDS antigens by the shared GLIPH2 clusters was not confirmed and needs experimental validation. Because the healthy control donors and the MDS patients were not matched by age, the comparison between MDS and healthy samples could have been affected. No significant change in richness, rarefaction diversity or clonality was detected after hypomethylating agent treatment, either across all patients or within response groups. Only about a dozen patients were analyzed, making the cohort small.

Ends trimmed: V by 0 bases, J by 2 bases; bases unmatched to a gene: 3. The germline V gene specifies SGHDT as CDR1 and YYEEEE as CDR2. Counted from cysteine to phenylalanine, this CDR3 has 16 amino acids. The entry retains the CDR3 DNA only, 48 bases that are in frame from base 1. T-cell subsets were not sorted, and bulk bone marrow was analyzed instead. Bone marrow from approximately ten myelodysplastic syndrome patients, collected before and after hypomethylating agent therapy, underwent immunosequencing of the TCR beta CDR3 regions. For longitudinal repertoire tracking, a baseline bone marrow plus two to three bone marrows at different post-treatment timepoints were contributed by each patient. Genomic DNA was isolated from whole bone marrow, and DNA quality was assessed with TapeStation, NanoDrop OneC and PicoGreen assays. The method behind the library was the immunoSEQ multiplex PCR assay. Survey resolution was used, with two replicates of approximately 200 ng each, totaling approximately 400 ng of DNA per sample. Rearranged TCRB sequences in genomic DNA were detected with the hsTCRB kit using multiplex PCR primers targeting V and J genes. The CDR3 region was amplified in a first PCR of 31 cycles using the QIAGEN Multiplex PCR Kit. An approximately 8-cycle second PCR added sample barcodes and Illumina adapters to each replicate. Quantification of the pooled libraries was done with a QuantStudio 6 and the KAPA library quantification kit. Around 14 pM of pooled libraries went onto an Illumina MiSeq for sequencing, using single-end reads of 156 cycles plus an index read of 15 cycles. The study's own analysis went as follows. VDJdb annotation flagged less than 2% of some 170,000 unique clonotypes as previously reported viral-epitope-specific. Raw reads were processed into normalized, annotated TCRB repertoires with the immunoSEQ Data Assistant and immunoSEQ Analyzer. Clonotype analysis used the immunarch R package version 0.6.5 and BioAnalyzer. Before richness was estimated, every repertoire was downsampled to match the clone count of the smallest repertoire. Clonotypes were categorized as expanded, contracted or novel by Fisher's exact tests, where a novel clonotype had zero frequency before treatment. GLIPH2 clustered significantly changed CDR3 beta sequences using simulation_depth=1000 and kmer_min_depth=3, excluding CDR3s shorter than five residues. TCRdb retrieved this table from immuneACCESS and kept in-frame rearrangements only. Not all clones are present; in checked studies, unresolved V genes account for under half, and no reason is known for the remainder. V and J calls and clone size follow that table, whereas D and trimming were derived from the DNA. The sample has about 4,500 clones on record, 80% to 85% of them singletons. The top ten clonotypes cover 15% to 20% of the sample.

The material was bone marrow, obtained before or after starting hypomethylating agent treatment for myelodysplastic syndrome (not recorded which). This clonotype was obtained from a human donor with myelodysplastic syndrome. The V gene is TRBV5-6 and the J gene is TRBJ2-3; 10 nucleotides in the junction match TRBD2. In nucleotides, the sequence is TGTGCCAGCAGCTTGGGGAGCGGGAGGGCCACAGATACGCAGTATTTT. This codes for CASSLGSGRATDTQYF.